The next 8 T cell receptor beta chains were all read from a single sample in a study of blood T cells in healthy people across ages. With a J-beta primer mix and a sample-barcoded 5' primer, a second PCR ran about 6 to 11 cycles. Using its own MiXCR run on the 5' RACE reads, TCRdb lists one record per CDR3 protein. The data hold about 290,000 distinct CDR3 sequences, with around 29% observed a single time. Sequencing was performed on blood. Receptors originate from a woman aged 70-85 years in good health.

The chain recombines TRBV6-2 or TRBV6-3 with TRBJ2-1; D is ambiguous. Germline-derived CDR1 and CDR2 are MNHEY and SVGEGT. The CDR3 extends over 14 amino acids. Trimming removed 8 bases from V and 0 bases from J, with 11 bases in between. CDR3 sequence (DNA): TGTGCCAGCCGGGCACTGAGCTCCTACAATGAGCAGTTCTTC. It encodes CASRALSSYNEQFF.

The chain is built from TRBV7-8 and TRBJ1-6, with TRBD1 matching 11 bases. Trimming cost V 6 bases and J 8 bases; bases outside gene matches: 9. Germline-derived CDR1 and CDR2 are SGHVS and FQNEAQ. This CDR3 is built from 16 residues. The CDR3 spells CASRPPGDRGDSPLHF. The CDR3 bases are TGTGCCAGCAGACCCCCCGGGGACAGGGGGGATTCACCCCTCCACTTT.

In its sample, this clonotype was seen a few times. One junction end does not reproduce the germline sequence, and a read error may be involved. This chain links TRBV2 with TRBJ2-2, with 7 bases fitting TRBD1. CDR3 length: 14 residues. Germline CDR1 reads SNHLY; CDR2 reads FYNNEI. CDR3 nucleotides: TGTGCCAGCAGGTGGGACAGAAACACCTGGGAGCTGTTTTTT. The encoded protein is CASRWDRNTWELFF.

The chain recombines TRBV12-3 or TRBV12-4 with TRBJ2-5; 11 positions agree with TRBD2. The last part of the DNA fits TRBJ2-1 better; the J call may be wrong. The CDR3 has 14 amino acids. CDR3 bases: TGTGCCAGCAGTTTCGAGGGACTAGCGGAGGGGCAGTTCTTC. Residues: CASSFEGLAEGQFF.

This clonotype has just one count. The rearrangement joins TRBV20-1 to TRBJ1-4; D ambiguous. Trimming took off 3 bases at V and 0 bases at J, with 8 bases between the two ends. This CDR3 has 14 amino acids. CDR1 is DFQATT, CDR2 SNEGSKA, per germline (reference sequence). The CDR3 DNA reads as TGCAGTGCTAGTTTCCCCCCAACTAATGAAAAACTGTTTTTT. As protein: CSASFPPTNEKLFF.

This clonotype was seen a single time. A much bigger clone sits one base away, suggesting this may be a read error. The chain couples TRBV5-1 to TRBJ2-2; weak D call: TRBD2 (5 bases). There are 12 residues in the CDR3. CDR1 and CDR2 (germline): SGHRS, YFSETQ. The CDR3 sequence: CASSLFTGEPFF. CDR3 nucleotides: TGCGCCAGCAGCTTGTTCACCGGGGAGCCGTTTTTT.

In this sample, this clonotype turned up once. V usage is TRBV4-2 and J usage is TRBJ1-2; 9 positions agree with TRBD1. After removal of 0 bases from V and 8 bases from J, the junction contained 13 bases not matched to a gene. Germline loops: CDR1 LGHNA, CDR2 YNFKEQ. The CDR3 extends over 17 amino acids. The DNA for the CDR3 is TGTGCCAGCAGCCAAGATTTAGCCGGGAACAGGGGGCTAGGCTACACCTTC. It translates to CASSQDLAGNRGLGYTF.

In this sample, this clonotype turned up many times. V usage is TRBV6-2 or TRBV6-3 and J usage is TRBJ2-5; D ambiguous. The CDR3 sequence is 14 residues long. The germline gives CDR1 MNHEY, CDR2 SVGEGT. V lost 7 bases, J lost 4 bases, and 16 bases lay in between. The CDR3 loop reads CASTPLGRRETQYF. In DNA form, the CDR3 reads TGTGCCAGCACCCCCCTCGGGCGAAGAGAGACCCAGTACTTC.